The following is a T cell receptor (beta chain) sequence with its context. This record belongs to a study of blood T cell repertoires in COVID-19. At the level of the study: The United States, Italy and Spain supplied acute and convalescent COVID-19 samples. PBMCs, B-cell-depleted T cells, or T cells were the source of the cDNA or gDNA that made up the material.

Germline lookup yields CDR1 KGHSH and CDR2 LQKENI. V trimming: 1 base; J trimming: 1 base; junction bases outside the gene matches: 4. The CDR3 is 16 amino acids. In the original processing: Counts of nucleated cells, estimated from reference gene primer amplification, were obtained. Method: immunoSEQ multiplex PCR; TCRdb's copy keeps in-frame clones and lacks some. Clone size and the V and J calls come from that table; the DNA yielded D and trimming. The sample records 50,000 to 75,000 clones, about 90% being singletons. The chain recombines TRBV18 with TRBJ2-3; 8 bases are a match to TRBD2. The specimen was peripheral blood. The sequence was obtained from a man older than 75 in a cohort sampled during active COVID-19. The CDR3 is CASSPQETSGTDTQYF. The CDR3 region has the DNA TGTGCCAGCTCACCACAGGAGACTAGCGGCACAGATACGCAGTATTTT.